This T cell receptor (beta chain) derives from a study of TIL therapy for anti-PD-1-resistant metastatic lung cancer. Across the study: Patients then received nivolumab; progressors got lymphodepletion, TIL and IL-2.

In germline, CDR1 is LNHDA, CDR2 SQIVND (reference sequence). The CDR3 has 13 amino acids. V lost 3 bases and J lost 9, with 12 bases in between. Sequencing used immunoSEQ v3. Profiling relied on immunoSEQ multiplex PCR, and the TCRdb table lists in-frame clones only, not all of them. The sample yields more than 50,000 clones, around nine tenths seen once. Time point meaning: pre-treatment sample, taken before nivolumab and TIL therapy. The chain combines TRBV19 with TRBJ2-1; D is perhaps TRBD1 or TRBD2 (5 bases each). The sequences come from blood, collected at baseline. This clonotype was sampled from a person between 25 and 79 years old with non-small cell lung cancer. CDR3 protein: CASSMVNGGEQFF. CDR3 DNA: TGTGCCAGTAGTATGGTCAATGGGGGTGAGCAGTTCTTC.